Below are 10 T cell receptor beta chains sequenced from a single sample in a study of T cell changes during pregnancy in multiple sclerosis. Data came from immunoSEQ multiplex PCR; TCRdb stores just in-frame clones and leaves some out. In the table there are some 70,000 clones, almost 90% of which are singletons. The specimen was peripheral blood, collected after pregnancy. The receptors here all came from a female donor in good health, enrolled as a control in a pregnancy study.

The rearrangement joins TRBV7-2 to TRBJ1-3; D is uncertain. The CDR3 covers 14 residues. The ends were cut back, 1 base at V and 1 base at J, with 5 bases in the middle. Germline lookup yields CDR1 SGHTA and CDR2 FQGNSA. CDR3 sequence: CASSLGESGNTIYF. The CDR3 DNA sequence: TGTGCCAGCAGCTTAGGGGAGTCTGGAAACACCATATATTTT.

The chain links TRBV18 to TRBJ1-2; no definite D call. CDR3 length equals 15 residues. V lost 5 bases, J lost 1 base, and 14 bases lay in between. Germline CDR1 reads KGHSH; CDR2 reads LQKENI. This chain's CDR3 is CASSSREGVNYGYTF. CDR3 in DNA: TGTGCCAGCTCATCCCGGGAAGGAGTTAACTATGGCTACACCTTC.

The chain has TRBV30 and TRBJ2-7; TRBD1 matches at 7 bases. Germline loops: CDR1 GTSNPN, CDR2 SVGIG (reference sequence). The CDR3 covers 14 residues. Trimming took 3 bases from V and 2 from J; bases not matched to a gene: 7. This CDR3 is CAWRSWTGTYEQYF. CDR3 sequence (DNA): TGTGCCTGGAGGAGTTGGACAGGCACCTACGAGCAGTACTTC.

This chain uses TRBV6-5 with TRBJ2-1; TRBD1 matches at 9 bases. This CDR3 spans 12 amino acids. V lost 6 bases to trimming and J lost 9 bases; unmatched junction nucleotides: 3. CDR1 and CDR2 (germline): MNHEY, SVGAGI. The CDR3 protein is CASRPTGGEQFF. CDR3 sequence (DNA): TGTGCCAGCAGACCGACAGGGGGTGAGCAGTTCTTC.

The chain couples TRBV7-8 to TRBJ2-7; tentative D call: TRBD1 (5 bases). V dropped 1 base and J dropped 3 bases, with 13 bases sitting between them. The germline CDR1 and CDR2 sequences are SGHVS and FQNEAQ. This CDR3 has 15 amino acids. The CDR3 protein is CASSLEVQGSYEQYF. The CDR3 nucleotides read TGTGCCAGCAGCTTAGAGGTTCAGGGTAGCTACGAGCAGTACTTC.

V and J are TRBV10-3 and TRBJ2-7; 8 bases agree with TRBD2. In germline, CDR1 is ENHRY, CDR2 SYGVKD. The J segment lost 2 bases and the V segment lost 11 bases, leaving 11 bases of the junction unmatched. The CDR3 extends over 14 amino acids. The CDR3 nucleotides are TGTGCCTCTGGGAGGAGCGGGAGCGCCTACGAGCAGTACTTC. Translation gives CASGRSGSAYEQYF.

V gene TRBV10-3 combines with J gene TRBJ1-2, with D perhaps TRBD1 (6 bases). Per germline, CDR1 ENHRY and CDR2 SYGVKD. The CDR3 runs 14 residues. Trimming left V 3 bases short and J 3 bases short, with 11 bases between. The CDR3 region has the DNA TGTGCCATCAGTGACCGACAGGAGGACTATGGCTACACCTTC. Its translation is CAISDRQEDYGYTF.

This chain uses TRBV10-3 with TRBJ2-1, with 15 bases identical to TRBD2. V shed 5 bases and J 8 bases; nucleotides not matched to a gene: 1. The CDR3 is made up of 14 amino acids. Germline V lookup: CDR1 ENHRY, CDR2 SYGVKD. For the CDR3, the DNA is TGTGCCATCAGTTGGACTAGCGGGAGGGATGAGCAGTTCTTC. Protein sequence: CAISWTSGRDEQFF.

The J gene is TRBJ2-7, the V gene TRBV9, with TRBD2 identical over 9 bases. V trimming: 4 bases; J trimming: 1 base; junction bases outside the gene matches: 9. The CDR3 loop spans 16 amino acids. Germline V gives CDR1 SGDLS, CDR2 YYNGEE. CDR3 sequence (DNA): TGTGCCAGCAGCACTCATAGCGGGAGCGCGTCCTACGAGCAGTACTTC. It is translated as CASSTHSGSASYEQYF.

The CDR3 DNA is TGTGCCAGCAGTGAGGACAGGGGCCTCAACTATGGCTACACCTTC. This codes for CASSEDRGLNYGYTF. This chain uses TRBV2 with TRBJ1-2, with 9 bases lining up with TRBD1. CDR1 and CDR2 (germline): SNHLY, FYNNEI. This CDR3 has 15 amino acids. The J segment lost 2 bases and the V segment lost 3 bases, leaving 4 bases of the junction unmatched.